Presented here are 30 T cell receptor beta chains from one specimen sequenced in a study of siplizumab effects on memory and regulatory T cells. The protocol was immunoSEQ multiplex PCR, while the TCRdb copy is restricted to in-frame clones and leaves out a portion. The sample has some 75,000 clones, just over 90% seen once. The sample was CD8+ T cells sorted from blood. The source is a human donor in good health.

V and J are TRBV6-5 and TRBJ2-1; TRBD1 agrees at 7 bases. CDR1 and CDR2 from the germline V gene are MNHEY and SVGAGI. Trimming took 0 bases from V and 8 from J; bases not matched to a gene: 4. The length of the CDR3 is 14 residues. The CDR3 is CASSYSNRGDEQFF. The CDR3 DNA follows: TGTGCCAGCAGTTACTCGAACAGGGGCGATGAGCAGTTCTTC.

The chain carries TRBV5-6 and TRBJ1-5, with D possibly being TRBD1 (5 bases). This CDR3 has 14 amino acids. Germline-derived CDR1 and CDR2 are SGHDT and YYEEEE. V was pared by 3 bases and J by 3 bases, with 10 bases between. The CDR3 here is CASSSKGYNQPQHF. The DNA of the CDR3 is TGTGCCAGCAGCTCGAAGGGGTACAATCAGCCCCAGCATTTT.

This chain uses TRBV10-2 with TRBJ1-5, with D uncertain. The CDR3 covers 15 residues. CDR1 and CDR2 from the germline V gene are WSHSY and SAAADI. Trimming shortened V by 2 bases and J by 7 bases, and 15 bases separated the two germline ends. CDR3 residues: CASSESRTVRQPQHF. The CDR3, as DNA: TGCGCCAGCAGTGAGAGTCGGACGGTGCGACAGCCCCAGCATTTT.

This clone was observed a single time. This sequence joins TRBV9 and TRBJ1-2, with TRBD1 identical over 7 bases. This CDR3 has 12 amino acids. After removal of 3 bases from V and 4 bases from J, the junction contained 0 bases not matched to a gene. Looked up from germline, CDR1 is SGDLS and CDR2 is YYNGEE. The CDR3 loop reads CASSGQGYGYTF. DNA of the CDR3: TGTGCCAGCAGCGGACAGGGCTATGGCTACACCTTC.

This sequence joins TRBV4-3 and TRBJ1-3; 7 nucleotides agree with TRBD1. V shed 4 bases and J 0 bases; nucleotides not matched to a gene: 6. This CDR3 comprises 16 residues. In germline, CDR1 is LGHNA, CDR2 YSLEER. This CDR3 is CASSPTGAYSGNTIYF. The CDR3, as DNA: TGCGCCAGCAGCCCAACAGGGGCTTACTCTGGAAACACCATATATTTT.

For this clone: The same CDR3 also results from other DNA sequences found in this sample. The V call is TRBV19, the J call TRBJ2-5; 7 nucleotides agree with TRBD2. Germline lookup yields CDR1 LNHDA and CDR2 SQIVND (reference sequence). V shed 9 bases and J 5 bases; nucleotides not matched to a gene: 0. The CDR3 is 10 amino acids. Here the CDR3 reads CASGGETQYF. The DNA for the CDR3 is TGTGCCAGCGGGGGGGAGACCCAGTACTTC.

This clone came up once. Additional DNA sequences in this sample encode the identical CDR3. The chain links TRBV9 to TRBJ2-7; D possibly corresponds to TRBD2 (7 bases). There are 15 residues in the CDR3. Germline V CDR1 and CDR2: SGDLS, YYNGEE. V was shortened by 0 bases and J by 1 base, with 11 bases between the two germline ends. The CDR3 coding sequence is TGTGCCAGCAGCGTAGCTGCGGGGGCTTCCTACGAGCAGTACTTC. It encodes CASSVAAGASYEQYF.

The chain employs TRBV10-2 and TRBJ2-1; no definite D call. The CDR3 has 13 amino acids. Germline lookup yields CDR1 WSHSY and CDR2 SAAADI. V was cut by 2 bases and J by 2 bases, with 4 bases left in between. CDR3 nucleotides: TGCGCCAGCAGTGAGGTGGCCTACAATGAGCAGTTCTTC. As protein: CASSEVAYNEQFF.

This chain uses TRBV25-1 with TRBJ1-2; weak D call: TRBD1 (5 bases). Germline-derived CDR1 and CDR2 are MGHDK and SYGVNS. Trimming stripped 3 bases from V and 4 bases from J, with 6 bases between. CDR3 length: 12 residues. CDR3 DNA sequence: TGTGCCAGCAGTGATGGGACCTATGGCTACACCTTC. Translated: CASSDGTYGYTF.

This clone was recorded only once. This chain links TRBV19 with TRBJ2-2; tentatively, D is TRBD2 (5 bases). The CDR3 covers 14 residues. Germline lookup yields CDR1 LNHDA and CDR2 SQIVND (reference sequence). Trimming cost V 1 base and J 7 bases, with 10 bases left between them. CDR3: CASSIGGGYGELFF. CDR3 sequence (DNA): TGTGCCAGTAGTATAGGAGGAGGATACGGGGAGCTGTTTTTT.

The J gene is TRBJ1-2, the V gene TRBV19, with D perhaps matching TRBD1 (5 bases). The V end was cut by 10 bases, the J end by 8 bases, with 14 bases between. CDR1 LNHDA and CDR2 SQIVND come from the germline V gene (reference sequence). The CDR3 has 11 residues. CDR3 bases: TGTGCCACCGACAGTTTTTGGGGCTACACCTTC. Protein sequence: CATDSFWGYTF.

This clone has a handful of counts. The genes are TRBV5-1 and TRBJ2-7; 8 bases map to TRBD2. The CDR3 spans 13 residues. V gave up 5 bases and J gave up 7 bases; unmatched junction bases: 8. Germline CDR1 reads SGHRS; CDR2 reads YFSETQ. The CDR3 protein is CASSSETSAEQYF. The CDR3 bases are TGCGCCAGCAGTTCGGAGACTAGCGCTGAGCAGTACTTC.

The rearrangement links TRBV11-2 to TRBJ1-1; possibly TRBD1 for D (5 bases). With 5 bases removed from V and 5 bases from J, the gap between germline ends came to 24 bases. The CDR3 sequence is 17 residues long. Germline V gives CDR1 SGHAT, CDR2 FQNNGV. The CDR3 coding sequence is TGTGCCAGCAGCCGTCCGGACACGGCTGCTCTATGGACTGAAGCTTTCTTT. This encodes CASSRPDTAALWTEAFF.

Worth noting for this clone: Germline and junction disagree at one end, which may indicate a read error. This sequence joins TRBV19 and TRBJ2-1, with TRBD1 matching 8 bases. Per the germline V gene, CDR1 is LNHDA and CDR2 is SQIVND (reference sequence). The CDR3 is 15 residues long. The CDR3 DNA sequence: TGTGCCAGTAGTATGGGCCAGGGGGCCTACTATGAGCAGTTCTTC. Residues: CASSMGQGAYYEQFF.

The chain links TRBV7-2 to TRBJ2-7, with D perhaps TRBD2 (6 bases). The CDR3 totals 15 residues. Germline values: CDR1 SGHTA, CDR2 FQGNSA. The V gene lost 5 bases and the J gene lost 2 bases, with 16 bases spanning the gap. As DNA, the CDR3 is TGTGCCAGCAGCCCCGGGTTTGGGGGGACCTACGAGCAGTACTTC. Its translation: CASSPGFGGTYEQYF.

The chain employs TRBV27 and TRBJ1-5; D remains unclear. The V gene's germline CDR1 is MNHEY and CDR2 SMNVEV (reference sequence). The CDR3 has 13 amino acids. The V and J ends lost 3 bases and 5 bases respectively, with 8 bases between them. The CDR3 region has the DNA TGTGCCAGCAGTTTCAGTGGGGATCAGCCCCAGCATTTT. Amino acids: CASSFSGDQPQHF.

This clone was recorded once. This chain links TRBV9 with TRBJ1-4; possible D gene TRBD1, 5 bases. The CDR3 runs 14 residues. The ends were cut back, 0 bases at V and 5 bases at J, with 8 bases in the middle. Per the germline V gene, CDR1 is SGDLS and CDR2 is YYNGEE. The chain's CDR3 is CASSVGGANEKLFF. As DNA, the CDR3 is TGTGCCAGCAGCGTAGGAGGGGCGAATGAAAAACTGTTTTTT.

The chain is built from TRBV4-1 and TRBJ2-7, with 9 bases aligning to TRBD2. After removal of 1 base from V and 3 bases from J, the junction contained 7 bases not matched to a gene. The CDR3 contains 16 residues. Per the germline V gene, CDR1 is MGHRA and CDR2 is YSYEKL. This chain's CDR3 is CASSQGALAGNYEQYF. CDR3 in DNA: TGCGCCAGCAGCCAAGGGGCCCTAGCGGGGAACTACGAGCAGTACTTC.

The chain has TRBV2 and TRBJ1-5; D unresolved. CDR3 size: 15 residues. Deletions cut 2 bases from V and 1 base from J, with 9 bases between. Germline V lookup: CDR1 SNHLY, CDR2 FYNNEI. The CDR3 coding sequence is TGTGCCAGCAGTGAATTAGGCAGGAGCAATCAGCCCCAGCATTTT. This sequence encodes CASSELGRSNQPQHF.

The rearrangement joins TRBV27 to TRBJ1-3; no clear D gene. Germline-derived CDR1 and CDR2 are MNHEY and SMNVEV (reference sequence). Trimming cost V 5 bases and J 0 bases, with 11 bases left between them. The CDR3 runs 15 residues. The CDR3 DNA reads TGTGCCAGCAGTCTGGGTCAGAGCTCTGGAAACACCATATATTTT. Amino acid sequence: CASSLGQSSGNTIYF.

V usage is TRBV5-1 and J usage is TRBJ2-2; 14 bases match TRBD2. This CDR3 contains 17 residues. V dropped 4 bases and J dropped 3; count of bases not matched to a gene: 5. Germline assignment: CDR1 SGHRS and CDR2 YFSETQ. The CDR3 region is CASSPGLAGGYTGELFF. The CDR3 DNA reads TGCGCCAGCAGCCCAGGACTAGCGGGGGGATACACCGGGGAGCTGTTTTTT.

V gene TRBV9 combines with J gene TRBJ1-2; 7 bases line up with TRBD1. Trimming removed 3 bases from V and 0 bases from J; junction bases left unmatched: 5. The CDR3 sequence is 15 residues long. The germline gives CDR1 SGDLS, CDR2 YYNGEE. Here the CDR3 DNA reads TGTGCCAGCAGCGAAGGACAGGCGTCTAACTATGGCTACACCTTC. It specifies CASSEGQASNYGYTF.

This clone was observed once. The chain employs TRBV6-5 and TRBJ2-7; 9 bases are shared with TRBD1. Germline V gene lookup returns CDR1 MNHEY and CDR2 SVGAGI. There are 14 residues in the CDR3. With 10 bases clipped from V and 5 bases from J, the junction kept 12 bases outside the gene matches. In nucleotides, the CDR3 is TGTGCCACACGAACACAGGGGGCTGATCACGAGCAGTACTTC. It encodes CATRTQGADHEQYF.

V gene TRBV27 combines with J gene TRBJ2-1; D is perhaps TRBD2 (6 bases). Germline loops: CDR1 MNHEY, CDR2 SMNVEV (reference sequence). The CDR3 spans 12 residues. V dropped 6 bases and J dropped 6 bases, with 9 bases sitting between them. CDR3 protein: CASRTGVNEQFF. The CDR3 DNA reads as TGTGCCAGCAGGACGGGAGTCAATGAGCAGTTCTTC.

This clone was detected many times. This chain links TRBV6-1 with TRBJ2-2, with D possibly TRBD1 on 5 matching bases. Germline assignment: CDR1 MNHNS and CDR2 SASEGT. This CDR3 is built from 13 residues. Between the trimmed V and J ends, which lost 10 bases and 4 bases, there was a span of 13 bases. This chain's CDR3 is CAIPGPGTGELFF. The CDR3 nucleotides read TGTGCCATTCCAGGGCCTGGCACCGGGGAGCTGTTTTTT.

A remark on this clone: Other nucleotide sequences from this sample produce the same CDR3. In DNA, the CDR3 is TGTGCCAGCAGTTACTCGGCATTCTTGGATCCATATGGCTACACCTTC. Protein product: CASSYSAFLDPYGYTF. The chain has TRBV6-5 and TRBJ1-2, with unresolved D. The CDR3 length is 16 residues. Deletions cut 0 bases from V and 5 bases from J, with 16 bases between. In germline, CDR1 is MNHEY, CDR2 SVGAGI.

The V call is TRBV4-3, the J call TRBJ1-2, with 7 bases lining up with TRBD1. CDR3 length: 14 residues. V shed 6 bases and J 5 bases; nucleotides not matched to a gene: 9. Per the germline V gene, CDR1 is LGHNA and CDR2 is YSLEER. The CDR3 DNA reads TGCGCCAGCAGAACAGACAGGGAAATTTATGGCTACACCTTC. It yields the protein CASRTDREIYGYTF.

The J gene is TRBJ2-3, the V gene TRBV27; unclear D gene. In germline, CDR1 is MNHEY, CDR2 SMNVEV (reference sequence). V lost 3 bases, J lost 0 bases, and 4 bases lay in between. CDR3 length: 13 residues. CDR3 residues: CASSLGSTDTQYF. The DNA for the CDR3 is TGTGCCAGCAGTTTGGGTAGCACAGATACGCAGTATTTT.

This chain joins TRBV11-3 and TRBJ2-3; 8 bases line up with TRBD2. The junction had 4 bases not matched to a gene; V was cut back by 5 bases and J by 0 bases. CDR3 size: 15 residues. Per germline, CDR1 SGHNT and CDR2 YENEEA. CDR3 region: CASSPGGASTDTQYF. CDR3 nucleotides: TGTGCCAGCAGCCCCGGGGGGGCTAGCACAGATACGCAGTATTTT. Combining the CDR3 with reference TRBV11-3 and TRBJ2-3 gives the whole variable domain EAGVVQSPRYKIIEKKQPVAFWCNPISGHNTLYWYLQNLGQGPELLIRYENEEAVDDSQLPKDRFSAERLKGVDSTLKIQPAELGDSAVYLCASSPGGASTDTQYFGPGTRLTVL.

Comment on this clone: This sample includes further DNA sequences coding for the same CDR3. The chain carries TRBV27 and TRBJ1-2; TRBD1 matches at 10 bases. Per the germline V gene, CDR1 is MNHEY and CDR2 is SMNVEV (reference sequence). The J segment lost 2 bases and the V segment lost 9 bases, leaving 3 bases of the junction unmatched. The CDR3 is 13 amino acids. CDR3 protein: CASRQGANYGYTF. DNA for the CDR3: TGTGCCAGTAGACAGGGGGCGAACTATGGCTACACCTTC.